This TCR beta chain stems from a study of T cell clones after liver transplantation. The overall study: TCRbeta sequencing after a pre-transplant mixed lymphocyte reaction identified graft-donor-reactive clones, later tracked in post-transplant blood. Subjects received no induction therapy and standard immunosuppression until randomization at 12-24 months post-transplant. Graft-donor-reactive sequences were compared with third-party-reactive TCRbeta sequences from pre-transplant mixed lymphocyte reactions.

The CDR3 length is 15 residues. Trimming pared 0 bases from V and 0 bases from J, leaving 9 bases between. Germline V CDR1 and CDR2: MNHEY, SVGAGI. Assay: immunoSEQ multiplex PCR; the TCRdb copy retains only in-frame clones and omits some. Here the sample spans about 72,000 clones, 90% being singletons. The material sequenced was CD4+ T cells from blood, taken before liver transplant. This chain connects TRBV6-5 to TRBJ2-7; D not resolved. The sequence derives from a human donor who received a liver transplant. The CDR3 nucleotides are TGTGCCAGCAGTTACTCCCAGATAAGCTCCTACGAGCAGTACTTC. Amino acid sequence: CASSYSQISSYEQYF.